This TCR beta chain stems from a study of T-cell reconstitution after alpha-beta-depleted transplantation in children. This clonotype showed up many times. This sample's TCRbeta library carried unique molecular identifier barcodes. In TCRdb, the PCR reads were re-called with MiXCR into one record per CDR3 protein. The data show some 400,000 distinct CDR3 sequences, around 20% seen once. The clonotype comes from a human donor who donated a stem cell graft to a child with acute myeloid leukemia. The specimen comprised PBMCs from the stem cell graft donor, sampled from the stem cell graft.

Written as DNA, the CDR3 is TGCAGCGTTGAGGAAGCAGGGACCGCAACAGATACGCAGTATTTT. Translated: CSVEEAGTATDTQYF. The chain recombines TRBV29-1 with TRBJ2-3, with D tentatively TRBD1 or TRBD2 (5 bases each). The CDR3 consists of 15 residues. Germline loops: CDR1 SQVTM, CDR2 ANQGSEA. The germline V and J ends were trimmed by 3 bases and 3 bases, with 16 bases remaining between them.